The 31 T cell receptor beta chains below come from one sample, sequenced in a study of CD8+CD57+ T cells in acquired aplastic anemia. TCR beta VDJ and CDR3 profiling used genomic DNA as template. TCRdb analysed the reads with MiXCR anew, one entry per CDR3 protein. The sample includes a few hundred thousand distinct CDR3 sequences, just under 70% of them seen just once. The sample consisted of sorted CD4+, CD8+, or CD8+CD57+ T cells (not recorded which) from PBMCs. These receptors were collected from a human donor in good health, serving as a control.

The rearrangement joins TRBV5-8 to TRBJ2-7; possibly TRBD2 for D (6 bases). The germline CDR1 and CDR2 sequences are SGHTS and YDEGEE. The germline V and J ends were trimmed by 5 bases and 1 base, with 16 bases remaining between them. The CDR3 is made up of 15 amino acids. CDR3 protein: CASSGAAGSSYEQYF. As DNA, the CDR3 is TGTGCCAGCAGTGGGGCGGCGGGGTCGTCCTACGAGCAGTACTTC.

Concerning this clonotype: Given the absence of the conserved phenylalanine or tryptophan at the CDR3 end, a read error is likely. The chain links TRBV15 to TRBJ1-5, with D perhaps matching TRBD1 (6 bases). The V end lost 0 bases, the J end lost 5 bases, and 8 bases lay between the germline ends. Germline V gene sequence: CDR1 LNHNV, CDR2 YYDKDF (reference sequence). CDR3 length: 14 amino acids. CDR3 nucleotides: TGTGCCACCAGCAGAGAAAGGGGGTATCAGCCCCAGCATTAC. Translation: CATSRERGYQPQHY.

In the case of this clonotype: The CDR3 does not close with the conserved phenylalanine or tryptophan, likely indicating a read error. This sequence joins TRBV7-2 and TRBJ1-1, with no clear D. The V gene's germline CDR1 is SGHTA and CDR2 FQGNSA. There are 14 residues in the CDR3. V was shortened by 7 bases and J by 11 bases, with 23 bases between the two germline ends. This CDR3 reads CASNVWPPGGNAFL. The CDR3 nucleotides read TGTGCCAGCAACGTATGGCCGCCCGGAGGCAATGCTTTCCTT.

The chain has TRBV20-1 and TRBJ2-1; D perhaps matches TRBD1 (6 bases). Trimming took 6 bases from V and 7 from J, leaving 19 bases between them. The CDR3 runs to 14 residues. Per the germline V gene, CDR1 is DFQATT and CDR2 is SNEGSKA (reference sequence). The CDR3 bases are TGCAGTGCGTTGGACAGCAGGGTGGGGAATGAGCAGTTCTTC. This sequence encodes CSALDSRVGNEQFF.

This clonotype occurred once. The CDR3 loop reads CASSLVAGGTEQFF. CDR3 in DNA: TGCGCCAGCAGCTTGGTAGCGGGGGGCACTGAGCAGTTCTTC. The chain is built from TRBV5-1 and TRBJ2-1, with 10 bases matching TRBD2. The germline gives CDR1 SGHRS, CDR2 YFSETQ. Trimming took 0 bases from V and 9 from J; bases not matched to a gene: 3. The CDR3 is 14 residues long.

This clonotype was recorded at least ten times. This chain connects TRBV20-1 to TRBJ1-1, with D unclear. The CDR3 spans 14 residues. Germline V CDR1 and CDR2: DFQATT, SNEGSKA (reference sequence). V lost 2 bases, J lost 1 base, and 11 bases lay in between. The CDR3 DNA sequence: TGCAGTGCTAGATTCCGCGGGGAGAACACTGAAGCTTTCTTT. It codes for CSARFRGENTEAFF.

In this sample, this clonotype turned up once. The chain joins TRBV10-3 to TRBJ1-1; D not resolved. This CDR3 has 14 amino acids. V was shortened by 3 bases and J by 0 bases, with 8 bases between the two germline ends. Per germline, CDR1 ENHRY and CDR2 SYGVKD. CDR3: CAISELTLNTEAFF. Here the CDR3 DNA reads TGTGCCATCAGTGAATTAACTTTGAACACTGAAGCTTTCTTT.

This clonotype was seen repeatedly, ten times or more. V and J are TRBV12-3 or TRBV12-4 and TRBJ1-2, with 12 positions matching TRBD1. CDR3 length: 15 amino acids. With V trimmed by 2 bases and J by 6 bases, 4 bases remained unmatched. The CDR3 coding sequence is TGTGCCAGCAGTTTACGGGACAGGGGGCGTCATGGCTACACCTTC. Amino acid sequence: CASSLRDRGRHGYTF.

This clonotype was observed at least ten times. In DNA, the CDR3 is TGCGCCAGCAGCCCAGGGGACTACGACGATTCACCCCTCCACTTT. Translated: CASSPGDYDDSPLHF. The chain combines TRBV5-1 with TRBJ1-6; TRBD1 is a possible D gene (6 bases). Germline V gene sequence: CDR1 SGHRS, CDR2 YFSETQ. The CDR3 consists of 15 residues. V dropped 4 bases and J dropped 8 bases, with 16 bases sitting between them.

The J gene is TRBJ2-3, the V gene TRBV7-3; maybe TRBD2 (6 bases). This CDR3 comprises 15 residues. The V and J ends lost 3 bases and 1 base respectively, with 11 bases between them. In germline, CDR1 is SGHTA, CDR2 FQGTGA. The CDR3 spells CASSFRRGGTDTQYF. The DNA of the CDR3 is TGTGCCAGCAGCTTCCGGCGGGGCGGCACAGATACGCAGTATTTT.

This clonotype has a single count. The chain has TRBV2 and TRBJ2-5; D is unclear. Germline CDR1 SNHLY, CDR2 FYNNEI. This CDR3 has 12 residues. V gave up 4 bases and J gave up 2 bases, with 5 bases separating them. The chain's CDR3 is CASSVLQETQYF. CDR3 nucleotides: TGTGCCAGCAGTGTGCTACAAGAGACCCAGTACTTC. Full variable domain (remainder filled in from reference TRBV2 and TRBJ2-5): EPEVTQTPSHQVTQMGQEVILRCVPISNHLYFYWYRQILGQKVEFLVSFYNNEISEKSEIFDDQFSVERPDGSNFTLKIRSTKLEDSAMYFCASSVLQETQYFGPGTRLLVL.

On this clonotype: This likely comes from a read error, as the CDR3 has no conserved phenylalanine or tryptophan at its end. The limits of the CDR3 on the DNA are not certain, so only TCRdb's listed CDR3 is given. V is TRBV7-8 and J is TRBJ1-1. Germline V gene sequence: CDR1 SGHVS, CDR2 FQNEAQ. The CDR3 spans 13 residues, counting both ends. The CDR3 protein is CASSLCRNTEPLY.

In its sample, this clonotype was seen many times. The rearrangement uses TRBV11-3 and TRBJ1-1; D is unclear. Trimming removed 5 bases at V and 1 base at J, with 8 bases between. Per the germline V gene, CDR1 is SGHNT and CDR2 is YENEEA. This CDR3 is 13 amino acids long. This chain's CDR3 is CASSASTNTEAFF. Here the CDR3 DNA reads TGTGCCAGCAGCGCAAGCACGAACACTGAAGCTTTCTTT. Full variable domain (rest looked up from reference TRBV11-3 and TRBJ1-1): EAGVVQSPRYKIIEKKQPVAFWCNPISGHNTLYWYLQNLGQGPELLIRYENEEAVDDSQLPKDRFSAERLKGVDSTLKIQPAELGDSAVYLCASSASTNTEAFFGQGTRLTVV.

This chain connects TRBV7-6 to TRBJ2-1; unclear D gene. This CDR3 spans 15 amino acids. V lost 1 base, J lost 12 bases, and 19 bases lay in between. CDR1 SGHVS and CDR2 FNYEAQ come from the germline V gene. In DNA, the CDR3 is TGTGCCAGCAGCTTAGGGGCAACTGATTCACCTCTGCAGTTCTTC. Encoded protein: CASSLGATDSPLQFF.

V and J are TRBV20-1 and TRBJ1-1; D is ambiguous. The CDR3 is 14 residues long. Between the trimmed V and J ends, which lost 1 base and 11 bases, there was a span of 20 bases. Germline lookup yields CDR1 DFQATT and CDR2 SNEGSKA (reference sequence). The CDR3 sequence: CSARAFRGKEEAFF. In DNA, the CDR3 is TGCAGTGCTAGAGCATTTCGAGGGAAGGAGGAGGCTTTCTTT.

This clonotype was recorded many times. The J gene is TRBJ1-6, the V gene TRBV6-5, with 7 nucleotides matching TRBD1. The junction had 8 bases not matched to a gene; V was cut back by 5 bases and J by 10 bases. The CDR3 consists of 14 residues. Looked up from germline, CDR1 is MNHEY and CDR2 is SVGAGI. The CDR3: CASSRGGEGSPLHF. The CDR3 DNA reads TGTGCCAGCAGTCGAGGGGGCGAGGGATCACCCCTCCACTTT.

This clonotype appeared a single time. This CDR3 is CASIRVYPRLGDEQYF. CDR3 nucleotides: TGTGCCAGCATTAGAGTCTATCCGAGGTTGGGGGACGAGCAGTACTTC. The chain employs TRBV6-1 and TRBJ2-7; tentatively, D is TRBD1 or TRBD2 (5 bases each). Germline V gives CDR1 MNHNS, CDR2 SASEGT. CDR3 length: 16 amino acids. V was clipped by 7 bases and J by 5 bases, with 24 bases between them.

J is TRBJ2-7 and V is TRBV5-5; D remains ambiguous. The CDR3 has 14 residues. CDR1 and CDR2 from the germline V gene are SGHKS and YYEKEE (reference sequence). V lost 0 bases and J lost 2, with 9 bases in between. CDR3 DNA: TGTGCCAGCAGCTTGGTTGCCATTCCCTACGAGCAGTACTTC. It yields the protein CASSLVAIPYEQYF.

In its sample, this clonotype was seen many times. J is TRBJ2-1 and V is TRBV11-2; a possible D gene is TRBD2 (5 bases). Germline V gives CDR1 SGHAT, CDR2 FQNNGV. CDR3 size: 16 residues. V lost 2 bases and J lost 5, with 16 bases in between. CDR3 sequence (DNA): TGTGCCAGCAGCTTAAGGTATGCGGGTACGCACAATGAGCAGTTCTTC. Residues: CASSLRYAGTHNEQFF.

The chain recombines TRBV9 with TRBJ2-7, with 7 bases that match TRBD2. Germline V gene lookup returns CDR1 SGDLS and CDR2 YYNGEE. The CDR3 extends over 15 amino acids. After removal of 3 bases from V and 3 bases from J, the junction contained 9 bases not matched to a gene. CDR3 in amino acids: CASSALPGGIYEQYF. The CDR3 bases are TGTGCCAGCAGCGCCCTACCGGGGGGTATCTACGAGCAGTACTTC.

This clonotype was seen at least ten times. The gene calls are TRBV12-3 or TRBV12-4 and TRBJ1-4; no firm D call. The CDR3 extends over 13 amino acids. V dropped 1 base and J dropped 7 bases, with 7 bases sitting between them. CDR3: CASSLGPFEKLFF. For the CDR3, the DNA is TGTGCCAGCAGTTTAGGGCCCTTTGAAAAACTGTTTTTT.

This rearrangement joins TRBV19 to TRBJ1-4; D possibly corresponds to TRBD2 (5 bases). Gene TRBJ2-3 matches the end of the DNA better, so the J call may be wrong. The length of the CDR3 is 15 residues. From germline, CDR1 is LNHDA and CDR2 SQIVND (reference sequence). The DNA of the CDR3 is TGTGCCAGTAGTGCCAACACGGGGAGCACAGAAACACAGTATTTT. This codes for CASSANTGSTETQYF.

V and J are TRBV29-1 and TRBJ2-7; TRBD2 aligns across 9 bases. After removal of 7 bases from V and 2 bases from J, the junction contained 6 bases not matched to a gene. Germline CDR1 and CDR2: SQVTM and ANQGSEA. The CDR3 runs to 13 residues. The CDR3 reads CSGTSDDTYEQYF. The CDR3 coding sequence is TGCAGCGGGACTAGCGACGATACCTACGAGCAGTACTTC.

This sequence joins TRBV20-1 and TRBJ1-2; the match to TRBD1 covers 11 bases. With 5 bases clipped from V and 11 bases from J, the junction kept 10 bases outside the gene matches. CDR3 length: 13 residues. The germline V gene encodes CDR1 DFQATT and CDR2 SNEGSKA (reference sequence). The CDR3 reads CSAAGQGVYGYTF. CDR3 coding DNA: TGCAGTGCTGCGGGACAGGGGGTATACGGTTACACCTTC.

With regard to this clonotype: One junction end disagrees with the germline gene, perhaps due to a read error. This rearrangement joins TRBV2 to TRBJ2-7; D possibly corresponds to TRBD1 (6 bases). This CDR3 comprises 16 residues. Germline lookup yields CDR1 SNHLY and CDR2 FYNNEI. The chain's CDR3 is CASSSGIGGSGYEQHF. In DNA, the CDR3 is TGTGCCAGCAGTTCCGGGATAGGGGGTTCCGGCTACGAGCAGCACTTC.

The V call is TRBV27, the J call TRBJ2-7; a weak D match, TRBD1 (7 bases). V was shortened by 2 bases and J by 7 bases, with 18 bases between the two germline ends. Germline V gene sequence: CDR1 MNHEY, CDR2 SMNVEV (reference sequence). CDR3 length: 15 residues. This CDR3 is CASSLDRAGPTEQYF. The CDR3 DNA follows: TGTGCCAGCAGTTTAGACAGGGCGGGACCTACGGAGCAGTACTTC.

This clonotype was observed many times. This chain uses TRBV11-2 with TRBJ1-2; no firm D call. The CDR3 has 12 amino acids. Germline CDR1 SGHAT, CDR2 FQNNGV. The V gene lost 5 bases and the J gene lost 3 bases, with 7 bases spanning the gap. The CDR3 reads CASSANYYGYTF. CDR3 nucleotide sequence: TGTGCCAGCAGCGCTAACTACTATGGCTACACCTTC.

V and J are TRBV7-2 and TRBJ2-2; D might be TRBD2 (6 bases). The CDR3 consists of 14 residues. Germline loops: CDR1 SGHTA, CDR2 FQGNSA. V shed 1 base and J shed 8 bases, with 11 bases lying between them. The CDR3 protein is CASSLGGLAGELFF. The CDR3 DNA sequence: TGTGCCAGCAGCTTAGGAGGGCTAGCGGGGGAGCTGTTTTTT.

The V gene is TRBV25-1, the J gene TRBJ2-7, with 7 bases matching TRBD2. Germline V lookup: CDR1 MGHDK, CDR2 SYGVNS. The CDR3 runs 15 residues. V lost 7 bases, J lost 6 bases, and 15 bases stayed unmatched. CDR3 sequence (DNA): TGTGCCAGCATTATGGACCCTAGCGGTTTCTGCGAGCAGTACTTC. This encodes CASIMDPSGFCEQYF.

This clonotype was picked up a small number of times. A read error may produce the germline difference seen at one junction end. V is TRBV25-1 and J is TRBJ1-1; D gene ambiguous. Looked up from germline, CDR1 is MGHDK and CDR2 is SYGVNS. This CDR3 is built from 14 residues. CDR3 sequence: CASSEYGVNTGAFF. CDR3 nucleotides: TGTGCCAGCAGTGAATATGGGGTCAACACTGGAGCTTTCTTT.

Comments on this clonotype: With a much larger clone just one base away, this may be a read error. The genes are TRBV12-3 or TRBV12-4 and TRBJ1-2; 7 bases agree with TRBD1. This CDR3 contains 14 residues. Losses at the gene ends were 8 bases for V and 0 bases for J; bases not matched to a gene: 6. CDR3 in amino acids: CASSRGQSNYGYTF. DNA of the CDR3: TGTGCCAGCTCTCGGGGACAGTCTAACTATGGCTACACCTTC.